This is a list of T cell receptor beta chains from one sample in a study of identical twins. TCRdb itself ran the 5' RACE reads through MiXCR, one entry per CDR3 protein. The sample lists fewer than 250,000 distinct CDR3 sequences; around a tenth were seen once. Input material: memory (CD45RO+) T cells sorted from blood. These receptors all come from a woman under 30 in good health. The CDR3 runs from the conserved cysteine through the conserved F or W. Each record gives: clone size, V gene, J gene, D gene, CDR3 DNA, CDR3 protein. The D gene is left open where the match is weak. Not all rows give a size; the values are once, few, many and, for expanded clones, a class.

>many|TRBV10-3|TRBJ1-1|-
TGTGCCATCAGTAAGAGGCCAGGGGAGACTGAAGCTTTCTTT
CAISKRPGETEAFF
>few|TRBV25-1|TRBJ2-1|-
TGTGCCAGCAGTGATCAGGGACAAAATGAGCAGTTCTTC
CASSDQGQNEQFF
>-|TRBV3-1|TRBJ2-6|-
TGTGCCTTCAGTTTTCGGGAGGGGGCGATTACTGGGGCCAACGTCCTGACTTTC
CAFSFREGAITGANVLTF
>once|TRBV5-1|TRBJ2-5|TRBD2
TGCGCCAGCAGCCCGCGGACTAGCGGGGTTCAAGAGACCCAGTACTTC
CASSPRTSGVQETQYF
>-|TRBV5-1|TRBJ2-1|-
TGCGCCAGCAGCTTGCCGGGTGGCGGGGACTTCGATGAGCAGTTCTTC
CASSLPGGGDFDEQFF
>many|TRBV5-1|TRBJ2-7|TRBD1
TGCGCCAGCAGTTCGGACAGGTCCTACGAGCAGTACTTC
CASSSDRSYEQYF
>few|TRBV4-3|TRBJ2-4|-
TGCGCCAGCAGCCAAGACTCGGACGGGACCATTCAGTACTTC
CASSQDSDGTIQYF
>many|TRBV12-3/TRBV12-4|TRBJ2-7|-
TGTGCCAGCAGCCGGGACACCGTCTACGAGCAGTACTTC
CASSRDTVYEQYF
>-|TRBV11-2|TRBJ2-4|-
TGTGCCAGCAGCCACGGGCGGCCGGGGCGTACCACCAAAAACATTCAGTACTTC
CASSHGRPGRTTKNIQYF
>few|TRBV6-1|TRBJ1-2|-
TGTGCCAGCAGAATACTTACGTCGGATGGCTACACCTTC
CASRILTSDGYTF
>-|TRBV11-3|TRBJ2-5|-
TGTGCCAGCAGCTTATGGGCGGTTGGTGGGGAGACCCAGTACTTC
CASSLWAVGGETQYF
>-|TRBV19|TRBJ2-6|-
TGTGCCAGTAGTATTGGGCTGTTCTCTGGGGCCAACGTCCTGACTTTC
CASSIGLFSGANVLTF
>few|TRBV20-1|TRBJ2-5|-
TGCAGTGCCCGCCGCGGGACGCGGGAGACCCAGTACTTC
CSARRGTRETQYF
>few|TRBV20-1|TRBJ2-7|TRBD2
TGCAGTGCTTCTAGCGGGAGCCACTCCTACGAGCAGTACTTC
CSASSGSHSYEQYF
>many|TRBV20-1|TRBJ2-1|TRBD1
TGCAGTACCAGGGCCGGGACAGGGGTCTACAATGAGCAGTTCTTC
CSTRAGTGVYNEQFF
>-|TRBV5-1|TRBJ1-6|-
TGCGCCAGCAGCCGCAGACTAATACAGGAACTTAATTCACCCCTCCACTTT
CASSRRLIQELNSPLHF
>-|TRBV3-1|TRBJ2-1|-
TGTGCCAGCAGCCCTGCAGGGGTAGAGGCCTACAATGAGCAGTTCTTC
CASSPAGVEAYNEQFF
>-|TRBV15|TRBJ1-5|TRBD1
TGTGCCACCAGCAGAGAGGGGAGACAGGGAGTGGGTCAGCCCCAGCATTTT
CATSREGRQGVGQPQHF